This record concerns one T cell receptor beta chain sequence. The data derive from a study of blood T cell repertoires in COVID-19. The wider study: T cells, B-cell-depleted T cells, or PBMCs supplied cDNA or gDNA.

Profiling relied on immunoSEQ multiplex PCR, and the TCRdb table lists in-frame clones only, not all of them. The sample consists of roughly 170,000 clones, more than 65% of them appearing once. Germline CDR1 reads MDHEN; CDR2 reads SYDVKM. The CDR3 is 16 residues long. With V trimmed by 5 bases and J by 5 bases, 7 bases remained unmatched. The J gene is TRBJ2-1, the V gene TRBV28; 12 nucleotides match TRBD2. Sample: PBMCs or T cells enriched from blood (not recorded which). The sequence came from a woman between 35 and 50 years old with acute COVID-19. Here the CDR3 DNA reads TGTGCCAGCAGTCCCCCTGGACTAGCGGGGAACAATGAGCAGTTCTTC. Its protein product is CASSPPGLAGNNEQFF.